The 25 T cell receptor beta chains below all came from one sample that was sequenced in a study of identical twins (dated by TCRdb to between 2015 and 2016). Libraries came from 5' RACE. The reads were generated on an Illumina HiSeq 2000. Clones were called with MiXCR by TCRdb after fastp trimmed the public reads at Q25, and only in-frame beta chains were retained. Here each entry gathers all rows of one CDR3 protein and keeps the most common genes and DNA. This sample holds 500,000 to 600,000 distinct CDR3 sequences; roughly a fifth were observed only once. Clones ranked in the top ten supply around 0.9% of the sample. These data were also reused for a study on T cells expressing NK-cell markers.

The sample comprised CD4+ T cells sorted from blood. The source is a woman aged 18-29 years in good health.

This chain connects TRBV27 to TRBJ2-1, with 8 bases identical to TRBD2. Germline values: CDR1 MNHEY, CDR2 SMNVEV (reference sequence). V trimming: 4 bases; J trimming: 8 bases; junction bases outside the gene matches: 7. The CDR3 extends over 14 amino acids. The chain's CDR3 is CASSSGTRRDEQFF. CDR3 in DNA: TGTGCCAGCAGTTCCGGGACTAGGAGGGATGAGCAGTTCTTC.

In this sample, this clonotype turned up a few times. V and J are TRBV10-2 and TRBJ2-7; no definite D call. CDR1 WSHSY and CDR2 SAAADI come from the germline V gene. The V and J ends lost 5 bases and 2 bases respectively, with 7 bases between them. The CDR3 is 12 amino acids. CDR3 sequence (DNA): TGCGCCAGCAGTCGACCACCCTACGAGCAGTACTTC. Translation: CASSRPPYEQYF.

A few counts support this clonotype. The J gene is TRBJ2-1, the V gene TRBV6-1; 8 bases match TRBD2. This CDR3 has 14 amino acids. Germline V gene sequence: CDR1 MNHNS, CDR2 SASEGT. The V gene end was trimmed by 6 bases and the J gene end by 4 bases; junction bases not matched to a gene: 5. This CDR3 is CASSMAGGYNEQFF. Written as DNA, the CDR3 is TGTGCCAGCAGCATGGCGGGAGGTTACAATGAGCAGTTCTTC.

The table lists this clonotype with a few counts. The chain couples TRBV5-1 to TRBJ2-3; tentative D call: TRBD2 (6 bases). The germline gives CDR1 SGHRS, CDR2 YFSETQ. V gave up 5 bases and J gave up 4 bases, with 17 bases separating them. The CDR3 loop spans 15 amino acids. The CDR3 loop is CASSRGDSGSDTQYF. The CDR3 bases are TGCGCCAGCAGTCGAGGAGACAGCGGGTCAGATACGCAGTATTTT.

The V call is TRBV2, the J call TRBJ1-2; D gene ambiguous. Germline CDR1 is SNHLY and CDR2 is FYNNEI. The ends were cut back, 5 bases at V and 9 bases at J, with 13 bases in the middle. The CDR3 runs to 12 residues. For the CDR3, the DNA is TGTGCCAGCAGTCTGGACGGAGGGCGCTACACCTTC. Amino acids: CASSLDGGRYTF.

This clonotype was observed a handful of times. This sequence joins TRBV2 and TRBJ2-7, with D tentatively TRBD1 (6 bases). In germline, CDR1 is SNHLY, CDR2 FYNNEI. Trimming took off 7 bases at V and 3 bases at J, with 13 bases between the two ends. There are 13 residues in the CDR3. The chain's CDR3 is CASNQGTFYEQYF. The CDR3 DNA follows: TGTGCCAGCAACCAGGGGACCTTCTACGAGCAGTACTTC.

The J gene is TRBJ2-5, the V gene TRBV20-1; D is ambiguous. CDR1 and CDR2 from the germline V gene are DFQATT and SNEGSKA (reference sequence). V lost 4 bases and J lost 2, with 20 bases in between. The CDR3 covers 16 residues. Here the CDR3 reads CSANPLVRILQETQYF. For the CDR3, the DNA is TGCAGTGCTAACCCCCTGGTCCGAATTCTTCAAGAGACCCAGTACTTC.

The V and J genes are TRBV20-1 and TRBJ2-7; 8 nucleotides line up with TRBD2. The CDR3 spans 17 residues. V trimming: 6 bases; J trimming: 0 bases; junction bases outside the gene matches: 16. The germline V gene has CDR1 DFQATT and CDR2 SNEGSKA (reference sequence). CDR3 region: CSAREASGLTSSYEQYF. Here the CDR3 DNA reads TGCAGTGCAAGGGAGGCTAGCGGGTTAACCTCCTCCTACGAGCAGTACTTC.

The chain combines TRBV29-1 with TRBJ1-2, with 8 bases lining up with TRBD1. After removal of 6 bases from V and 8 bases from J, the junction contained 5 bases not matched to a gene. The CDR3 is made up of 11 amino acids. Germline CDR1 and CDR2: SQVTM and ANQGSEA. The DNA for the CDR3 is TGCAGCGTGGGACAGGTCCGGGGCTACACCTTC. Its protein is CSVGQVRGYTF.

This clonotype turned up a few times. The chain employs TRBV20-1 and TRBJ1-5; D gene ambiguous. Germline V lookup: CDR1 DFQATT, CDR2 SNEGSKA (reference sequence). The CDR3 contains 12 residues. V was clipped by 4 bases and J by 5 bases, with 9 bases between them. In nucleotides, the CDR3 is TGCAGTGCTATAGGAGGAGATCAGCCCCAGCATTTT. It specifies CSAIGGDQPQHF.

The chain joins TRBV7-8 to TRBJ1-1; weak D call: TRBD1 (5 bases). The germline V gene encodes CDR1 SGHVS and CDR2 FQNEAQ. The CDR3 runs to 15 residues. V was trimmed by 1 base and J by 2 bases, leaving 11 bases between them. Here the CDR3 reads CASSLDGTPNTEAFF. The DNA for the CDR3 is TGTGCCAGCAGCTTAGATGGGACTCCAAACACTGAAGCTTTCTTT.

In this sample, this clonotype turned up many times. This rearrangement joins TRBV10-3 to TRBJ1-1; D remains ambiguous. The CDR3 is made up of 13 amino acids. Germline loops: CDR1 ENHRY, CDR2 SYGVKD. Deletions cut 10 bases from V and 4 bases from J, with 16 bases between. The CDR3 nucleotides are TGTGCCACCGGAGTAGGTGAGAGCACTGAAGCTTTCTTT. Translating it yields CATGVGESTEAFF.

The chain uses TRBV20-1 and TRBJ2-7; TRBD1 might be the D (6 bases). Germline lookup yields CDR1 DFQATT and CDR2 SNEGSKA (reference sequence). This CDR3 has 15 amino acids. Trimming pared 3 bases from V and 2 bases from J, leaving 17 bases between. The chain's CDR3 is CSASRIQGNPYEQYF. CDR3 nucleotide sequence: TGCAGTGCTAGTCGGATACAGGGAAACCCCTACGAGCAGTACTTC.

This clonotype has ten or more counts. The CDR3 region is CASSLQYSNTGELFF. In DNA form, the CDR3 reads TGTGCCAGCAGCTTACAATATTCGAACACCGGGGAGCTGTTTTTT. The rearrangement uses TRBV12-3 or TRBV12-4 and TRBJ2-2; D is undetermined. Trimming cost V 6 bases and J 0 bases, with 11 bases left between them. CDR3 length: 15 residues.

CDR3 sequence reads: CASSQDSGGIVYF. The CDR3 nucleotides are TGCGCCAGCAGCCAAGATTCTGGGGGAATCGTATACTTC. V and J are TRBV4-3 and TRBJ2-4; the D call may be TRBD1 or TRBD2 (5 bases each). This CDR3 contains 13 residues. Trimming took 0 bases from V and 16 from J, leaving 16 bases between them. Germline V gene sequence: CDR1 LGHNA, CDR2 YSLEER.

Ten or more counts support this clonotype. The chain uses TRBV12-3 or TRBV12-4 and TRBJ2-1; 10 nucleotides line up with TRBD2. Losses at the gene ends were 2 bases for V and 8 bases for J; bases not matched to a gene: 9. This CDR3 is built from 16 residues. CDR3 protein: CASSLSSGSAIHEQFF. The CDR3, as DNA: TGTGCCAGCAGTTTATCTAGCGGGAGTGCCATCCATGAGCAGTTCTTC.

This chain links TRBV28 with TRBJ2-1; maybe TRBD1 (6 bases). The CDR3 runs 14 residues. The V end lost 2 bases, the J end lost 9 bases, and 14 bases lay between the germline ends. Looked up from germline, CDR1 is MDHEN and CDR2 is SYDVKM. The CDR3 bases are TGTGCCAGCAGTTTACATGGCAGGGGTACTGAGCAGTTCTTC. Amino acids: CASSLHGRGTEQFF.

The CDR3 DNA sequence: TGTGCCAGCAGCCAAGCCGGGGGGGCGAGAGCCGGGGAGCTGTTTTTT. Translated: CASSQAGGARAGELFF. The chain combines TRBV3-1 with TRBJ2-2; 8 nucleotides align to TRBD2. CDR1 and CDR2 (germline): LGHDT, YNNKEL (reference sequence). The CDR3 has 16 residues. V shed 1 base and J 6 bases; nucleotides not matched to a gene: 7.

The table lists this clonotype with many counts. The chain combines TRBV5-1 with TRBJ1-1; weak D call: TRBD1 (5 bases). V lost 3 bases, J lost 2 bases, and 8 bases lay in between. This CDR3 comprises 13 residues. CDR1 and CDR2 (germline): SGHRS, YFSETQ. As DNA, the CDR3 is TGCGCCAGCAGCTCGACAGTTAACACTGAAGCTTTCTTT. It translates to CASSSTVNTEAFF. Based on the CDR3 plus reference TRBV5-1 and TRBJ1-1, the full variable domain is KAGVTQTPRYLIKTRGQQVTLSCSPISGHRSVSWYQQTPGQGLQFLFEYFSETQRNKGNFPGRFSGRQFSNSRSEMNVSTLELGDSALYLCASSSTVNTEAFFGQGTRLTVV.

The rearrangement links TRBV9 to TRBJ1-6; D gene uncertain. The V end was cut by 1 base, the J end by 0 bases, with 8 bases between. The germline CDR1 and CDR2 sequences are SGDLS and YYNGEE. This CDR3 is 16 amino acids long. The DNA for the CDR3 is TGTGCCAGCAGCGTAACCCGGAGCTCCTATAATTCACCCCTCCACTTT. Amino acid sequence: CASSVTRSSYNSPLHF.

The J gene is TRBJ1-1, the V gene TRBV29-1; D is unresolved. The germline gives CDR1 SQVTM, CDR2 ANQGSEA. This CDR3 is built from 13 residues. V gave up 4 bases and J gave up 3 bases, with 12 bases separating them. CDR3 amino acids: CSVGIQRYTEAFF. CDR3 nucleotides: TGCAGCGTTGGGATACAGAGATACACTGAAGCTTTCTTT.

A few counts support this clonotype. The chain couples TRBV6-1 to TRBJ1-5; tentative D call: TRBD1 (5 bases). CDR3 length: 13 amino acids. Germline CDR1 reads MNHNS; CDR2 reads SASEGT. The V end lost 5 bases, the J end lost 6 bases, and 11 bases lay between the germline ends. The CDR3 loop reads CASSRGGRQPQHF. The CDR3 region has the DNA TGTGCCAGCAGTCGCGGGGGTCGTCAGCCCCAGCATTTT.

The V call is TRBV7-6, the J call TRBJ1-2; no reliable D call. The length of the CDR3 is 18 residues. V gave up 2 bases and J gave up 5 bases, with 24 bases separating them. The germline gives CDR1 SGHVS, CDR2 FNYEAQ. Here the CDR3 DNA reads TGTGCCAGCAGCTTACGGACGCCAACCTCGGGAATGTGGTATGGCTACACCTTC. Translating gives CASSLRTPTSGMWYGYTF.

This clonotype came up a few times. The V gene is TRBV29-1, the J gene TRBJ2-7; a possible D gene is TRBD2 (6 bases). Germline-derived CDR1 and CDR2 are SQVTM and ANQGSEA. The V end lost 8 bases, the J end lost 0 bases, and 17 bases lay between the germline ends. This CDR3 contains 14 residues. The CDR3 spells CSCYRDSSSYEQYF. DNA of the CDR3: TGCAGCTGTTATAGGGACTCGAGCTCCTACGAGCAGTACTTC.

This clonotype was detected only a few times. The chain links TRBV30 to TRBJ2-1; D is uncertain. This CDR3 region has 13 residues. The V gene lost 0 bases and the J gene lost 10 bases, with 13 bases spanning the gap. In germline, CDR1 is GTSNPN, CDR2 SVGIG (reference sequence). The CDR3 region has the DNA TGTGCCTGGAGTGTACGAGGTGCCGCGGAGCAGTTCTTC. The encoded protein is CAWSVRGAAEQFF.